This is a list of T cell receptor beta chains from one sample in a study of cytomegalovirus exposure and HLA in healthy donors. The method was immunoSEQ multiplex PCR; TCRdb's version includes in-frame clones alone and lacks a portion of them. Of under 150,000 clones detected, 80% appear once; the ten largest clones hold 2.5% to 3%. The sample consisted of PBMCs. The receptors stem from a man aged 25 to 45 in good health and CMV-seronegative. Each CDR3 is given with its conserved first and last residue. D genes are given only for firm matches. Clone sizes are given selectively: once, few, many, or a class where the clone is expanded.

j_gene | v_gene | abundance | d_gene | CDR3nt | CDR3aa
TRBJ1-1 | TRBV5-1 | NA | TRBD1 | TGCGCCAGCAGCCCACTCGGACAGGGAAAGTTGTCTCTGAACACTGAAGCTTTCTTT | CASSPLGQGKLSLNTEAFF
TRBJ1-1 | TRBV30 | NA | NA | TGTGCCTGGAGGGGGGCGGACACTGAAGCTTTCTTT | CAWRGADTEAFF
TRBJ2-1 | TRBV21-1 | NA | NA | TGTGCCAGCAGCGAAGCTAGCGGGGGGGAGAATGAGCAGTTCTTC | CASSEASGGENEQFF
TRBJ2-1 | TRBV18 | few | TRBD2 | TGTGCCAGCTCACCACTAGCGGGAGAAGGGAATGAGCAGTTCTTC | CASSPLAGEGNEQFF
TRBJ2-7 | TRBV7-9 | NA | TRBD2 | TGTGCCAGCAGCCCACCCCCCATCACTACTAGCGGGAGCTCCTACGAGCAGTACTTC | CASSPPPITTSGSSYEQYF
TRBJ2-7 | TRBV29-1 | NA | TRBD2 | TGCAGCGCCGAAACTAGCGCGTACGAGCAGTACTTC | CSAETSAYEQYF
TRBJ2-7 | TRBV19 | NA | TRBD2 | TGTGCCAGTAGTATTGAGGCGGGAGCATCCTACGAGCAGTACTTC | CASSIEAGASYEQYF
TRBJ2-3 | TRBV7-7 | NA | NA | TGTGCCAGCAGCTTCCCCCTGAAACACACAGATACGCAGTATTTT | CASSFPLKHTDTQYF
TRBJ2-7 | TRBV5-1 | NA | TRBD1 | TGCGCCAGCAGCTCAAACCTAAGGGACAGGGTTTCCTACGAGCAGTACTTC | CASSSNLRDRVSYEQYF
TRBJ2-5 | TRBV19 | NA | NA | TGTGCCAGTAGCGACGGACAGATTCAAGAGACCCAGTACTTC | CASSDGQIQETQYF
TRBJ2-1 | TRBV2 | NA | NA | TGTGCCAGCAGTGAATATGGAGACGAGCAGTTCTTC | CASSEYGDEQFF
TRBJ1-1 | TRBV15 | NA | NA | TGTGCCACCAGCTCTTCAGATTCGAACACTGAAGCTTTCTTT | CATSSSDSNTEAFF
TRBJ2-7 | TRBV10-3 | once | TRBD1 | TGTGCCATCAGTGAGTTGGGACAGTACTACGAGCAGTACTTC | CAISELGQYYEQYF
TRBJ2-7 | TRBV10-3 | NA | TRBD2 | TGTGCCATCAGTGAGGAAAAAGCGGGAGGGCCCCCAGGGCGCGAGCAGTACTTC | CAISEEKAGGPPGREQYF
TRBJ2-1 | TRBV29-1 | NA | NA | TGCAGCGTTGACAGGGGGGTGCTGGTCGATGAGCAGTTCTTC | CSVDRGVLVDEQFF
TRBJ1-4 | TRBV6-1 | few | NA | TGTGCCAGCAGTGAAGTGGAAGGGGAAAGTGAAAAACTGTTTTTT | CASSEVEGESEKLFF
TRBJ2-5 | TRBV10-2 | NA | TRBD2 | TGCGCCAGCAGCGGGGGAGGGGAGACCCAGTACTTC | CASSGGGETQYF
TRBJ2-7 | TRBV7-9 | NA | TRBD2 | TGTGCCAGCAGCTCGGGACTAGCGGGAATATACGGGCAGTACTTC | CASSSGLAGIYGQYF
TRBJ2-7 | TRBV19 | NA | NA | TGTGCCAGTAGTGTCAACAGGGATGGTTACGAGCAGTACTTC | CASSVNRDGYEQYF
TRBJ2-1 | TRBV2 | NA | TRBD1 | TGTGCCACCATGGACAGGGCCCTTTACAATGAGCAGTTCTTC | CATMDRALYNEQFF
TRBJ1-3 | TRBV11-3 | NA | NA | TGTGCCAGCAGCTTAGCGGGGAACTCTGGAAACACCATATATTTT | CASSLAGNSGNTIYF
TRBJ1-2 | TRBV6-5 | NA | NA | TGTGCCAGCAGTTACTCGATAGCTAACTATGGCTACCCCTTC | CASSYSIANYGYPF
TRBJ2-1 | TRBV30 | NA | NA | TGTGCCTGGAGGGAGTACAATGAGCAGTTCTTC | CAWREYNEQFF
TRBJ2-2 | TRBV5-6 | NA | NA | TGTGCCAGCAGCTTGGCCAGGGGGGCCGGGGAGCTGTTTTTT | CASSLARGAGELFF
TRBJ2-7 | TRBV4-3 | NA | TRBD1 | TGCGCCAGCAGCCAAGCTATGACAGGGGGCACGTACGAGCAGTACTTC | CASSQAMTGGTYEQYF
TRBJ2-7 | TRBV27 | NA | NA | TGTGCCAGCAGTTTATCGAGGGCGGCACTTGAGTTGGAGCAGTACTTC | CASSLSRAALELEQYF
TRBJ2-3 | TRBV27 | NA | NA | TGTGCCAGTAAACGGGGGACGGGCGGTACAGATACGCAGTATTTT | CASKRGTGGTDTQYF
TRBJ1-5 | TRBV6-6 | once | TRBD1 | TGTGCCAGCAACACAGCACAGAGACAGGGGAAACAGCCCCAGCATTTT | CASNTAQRQGKQPQHF
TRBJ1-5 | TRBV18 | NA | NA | TGTGCCAGCTCACCAGGCCAGGGTGGCCAGCCCCAGAATTTT | CASSPGQGGQPQNF
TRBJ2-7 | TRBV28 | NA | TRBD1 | TGTGCCAGCAGTTCGAGACAGGGGGTATACGAGCAGTACTTC | CASSSRQGVYEQYF
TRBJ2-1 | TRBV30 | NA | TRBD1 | TGTGCCTGGACAGGACAGGGATCCCCGGGAGAGCAGTTCTTC | CAWTGQGSPGEQFF
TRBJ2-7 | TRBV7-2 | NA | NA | TGTGCCAGCAGGCAGGACATTGGTGGCCCCTACGAGCAGTACTTC | CASRQDIGGPYEQYF
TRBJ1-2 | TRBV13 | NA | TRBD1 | TGTGCCAGCAGCTTAGGCAGGGGGCAGGATGGCTACACCTTC | CASSLGRGQDGYTF
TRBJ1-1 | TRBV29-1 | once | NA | TGCAGCGTTGAAGATTCCGTGAACACTGAAGCTTTCTTT | CSVEDSVNTEAFF
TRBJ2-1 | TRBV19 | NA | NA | TGTGCCAGTAATCCCAGGGGGGACCGCCCCTACAATGAGCAGTTCTTC | CASNPRGDRPYNEQFF
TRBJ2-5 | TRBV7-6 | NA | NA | TGTGCCAGCAGCTCAACAGTTAACCAAGAGACCCAGTACTTC | CASSSTVNQETQYF
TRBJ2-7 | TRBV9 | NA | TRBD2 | TGTGCCAGCGTTAAGCGGTACGCGCGGGAGGGCCGCTACGAGCAGTACTTC | CASVKRYAREGRYEQYF
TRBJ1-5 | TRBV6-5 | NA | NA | TGTGCCAGCAGTTACTCGACAGGTCGCCAGCCCCAGCATTTT | CASSYSTGRQPQHF
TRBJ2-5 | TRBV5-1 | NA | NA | TGCGCCAGCAGCTTGGGTCTCGGAGAGACCCAGTACTTC | CASSLGLGETQYF
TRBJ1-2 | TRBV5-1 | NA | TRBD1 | TGCGCCAGCACCTTGACCCAGGGGGCCGGCTACCCCTTC | CASTLTQGAGYPF
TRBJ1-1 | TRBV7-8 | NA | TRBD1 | TGTGCCAGCAGCTCGGACAGGGCAAAGACTGAAGCTTTCTTT | CASSSDRAKTEAFF
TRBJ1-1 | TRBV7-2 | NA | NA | TGTGCCAGCAGCCCTAATAGACCACAGGAGGGGTTCGTTGAAGCTTTCTTT | CASSPNRPQEGFVEAFF
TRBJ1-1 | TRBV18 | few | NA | TGTGCCAGCTCACCACCCGCAGGTGCGAACACTGAAGCTTTCTTT | CASSPPAGANTEAFF
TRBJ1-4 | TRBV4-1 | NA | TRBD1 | TGCGCCAGCAGCCAAGACCACAGGGGGAGGGAAAAACTGTTTTTT | CASSQDHRGREKLFF
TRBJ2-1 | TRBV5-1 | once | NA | TGCGCCAGCAGCTTGGGGTTCGAGGATGAGCAGTTCTTC | CASSLGFEDEQFF
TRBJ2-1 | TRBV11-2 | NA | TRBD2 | TGTGCCAGCAGCCTAGGTACCGGGACTAGCGGGAGGAATGAGCAGTTCTTC | CASSLGTGTSGRNEQFF
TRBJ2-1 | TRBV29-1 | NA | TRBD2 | TGCAGCGTTGAGACTAGCGGGAGGGATTCCTACAATGAGCAGTTCTTC | CSVETSGRDSYNEQFF
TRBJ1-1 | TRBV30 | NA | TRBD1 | TGTGCCTGGAGTGTGACAGGGGTTGAAGCTTTCTTT | CAWSVTGVEAFF
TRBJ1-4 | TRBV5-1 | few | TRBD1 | TGCGCCAGCAGCTGGACCGGGACAGGAGAAGAAAAACTGTTTTTT | CASSWTGTGEEKLFF